This T cell receptor (beta chain) was identified in a study of T cells after yellow fever vaccination. The CDR3 consists of 15 residues. Germline loops: CDR1 MNHNS, CDR2 SASEGT. The ends lost 8 bases at V and 6 bases at J; junction bases unmatched: 9. Regarding the study as a whole: Overlap between CD4 and CD8 compartments was detected for a small share of clonotypes. The booster response re-showed most primary clones: around 96% CD4, more than 80% CD8.

On this clonotype: What it binds is unknown.

The authors made TCR cDNA by 5'RACE template switching, adding a universal primer site and UMIs. TCRdb fed the 5' RACE reads into MiXCR, producing one record per CDR3 protein. This repertoire shows just under 600,000 distinct CDR3 sequences, around an eighth found once; its top ten account for over 11%. The specimen was PBMCs, collected on the day of the yellow fever booster vaccination. The chain carries TRBV6-1 and TRBJ2-2; TRBD2 aligns across 10 bases. The receptor comes from a young man who received the YFV17D yellow fever vaccine. CDR3 coding DNA: TGTGCCAGCGGCACTAGCGGGGCGGGCGCCGGGGAGCTGTTTTTT. Translated: CASGTSGAGAGELFF.